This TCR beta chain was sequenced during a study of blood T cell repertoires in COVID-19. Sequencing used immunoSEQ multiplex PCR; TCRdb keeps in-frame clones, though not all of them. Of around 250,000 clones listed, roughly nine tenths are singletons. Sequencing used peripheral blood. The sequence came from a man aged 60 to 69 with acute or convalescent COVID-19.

The CDR3 region has the DNA TGCAGCGTTTCCAGTACCGGGAGGGAGACCCAGTACTTC. Translating it yields CSVSSTGRETQYF. The V and J genes are TRBV29-1 and TRBJ2-5; 7 bases agree with TRBD2. Germline CDR1 SQVTM, CDR2 ANQGSEA. J gave up 5 bases and V 5 bases, and 8 bases lay outside the gene matches. The CDR3 has 13 residues.